This is a list of T cell receptor beta chains from one sample in a study of T cell responses to AZD1222 COVID-19 vaccine. Sequenced by immunoSEQ multiplex PCR; TCRdb stores in-frame clones only, minus some. Of approximately 150,000 clones listed, about 91% are singletons. The material was peripheral blood, obtained on day 0 of AZD1222 vaccination. Source of these receptors: an adult in good health. Both conserved end residues are part of each CDR3. A D gene is named only where the DNA matches it firmly. For some rows the clone size is stated as once, few or many, or as a class when expanded; others skip it.

D gene	J gene	clone size	V gene	CDR3 protein	CDR3 DNA
.	TRBJ1-4	.	TRBV4-1	CASRANPATNEKLFF	TGCGCCAGCAGAGCAAACCCTGCAACTAATGAAAAACTGTTTTTT
.	TRBJ1-1	.	TRBV6-2/TRBV6-3	CASSYPGASRPAFF	TGTGCCAGCAGTTACCCAGGGGCATCACGCCCGGCTTTCTTT
.	TRBJ1-1	once	TRBV6-5	CASTGRNTEAFF	TGTGCCAGCACCGGACGGAACACTGAAGCTTTCTTT
.	TRBJ1-2	.	TRBV23-1	CASSQSRGGNSYGYTF	TGCGCCAGCAGTCAATCTAGGGGGGGGAACAGCTATGGCTACACCTTC
.	TRBJ1-2	.	TRBV6-2/TRBV6-3	CASSNTVPPLYGYTF	TGTGCCAGCAGCAACACAGTCCCCCCCCTCTATGGCTACACCTTC
TRBD1	TRBJ1-6	.	TRBV11-2	CASSPSGGTSPLHF	TGTGCCAGCAGCCCTTCAGGGGGCACTTCACCCCTCCACTTT
.	TRBJ2-5	.	TRBV5-5	CASSLGQFSHERGETQYF	TGTGCCAGCAGCTTGGGCCAGTTCAGCCACGAGAGGGGAGAGACCCAGTACTTC
.	TRBJ2-2	.	TRBV6-2/TRBV6-3	CASSPLGVNGELFF	TGTGCCAGCAGTCCCTTGGGAGTAAACGGGGAGCTGTTTTTT
TRBD2	TRBJ2-7	few	TRBV19	CASCPAGGSYEQYF	TGTGCCAGTTGCCCAGCGGGAGGCTCCTACGAGCAGTACTTC
.	TRBJ1-2	.	TRBV27	CASRPPGLFYGYTF	TGTGCCAGCAGACCTCCGGGACTGTTCTATGGCTACACCTTC
.	TRBJ2-1	.	TRBV20-1	CSATRAGEQFF	TGCAGTGCTACTCGGGCGGGCGAGCAGTTCTTC
.	TRBJ1-1	few	TRBV4-3	CASSPDRFMNTEAFF	TGCGCCAGCAGCCCCGACAGGTTCATGAACACTGAAGCTTTCTTT
.	TRBJ2-5	.	TRBV18	CASSPGSVETQYF	TGTGCCAGCTCACCAGGAAGCGTGGAGACCCAGTACTTC
.	TRBJ2-4	.	TRBV3-1/TRBV3-2	CASSQRRYIQYF	TGTGCCAGCAGCCAGAGGAGGTACATTCAGTACTTC
TRBD2	TRBJ2-1	.	TRBV4-1	CASSQVAGGGNNEQFF	TGCGCCAGCAGCCAGGTAGCGGGAGGGGGAAACAATGAGCAGTTCTTC
TRBD2	TRBJ2-2	.	TRBV7-9	CASTGLVGGELFF	TGTGCCAGCACGGGACTAGTTGGCGGGGAGCTGTTTTTT